Detailed here is one T cell receptor (beta chain). There is no known antigen for this receptor. The record originates from a study of cytomegalovirus exposure and HLA in healthy donors (TCRdb year 2017). Study-wide context: According to an earlier analysis of 587 of the donors, 200 million or so T cells yielded over 100 million unique TCR beta sequences and around 300 Gb of sequence data. Around 300 gigabases of sequencing data and approximately 85 million unique TCR sequences were included in an early release covering over 600 HLA-typed donors. Among the approximately 400 genotyped donors, approximately 77% belonged to the genetic ancestry cluster associated with self-reported Caucasian donors. The study aimed to test whether cataloging public T cell receptors could reveal signatures of past pathogen exposure. The T cell repertoires of some 670 subjects were profiled by immunosequencing and related to cytomegalovirus serostatus. A separate validation cohort of over 95 different subjects was used in addition to the approximately 700-subject first cohort. To predict cytomegalovirus infection status, the study combined high-throughput TCR immunosequencing, statistical association of individual TCRs with disease status, and machine learning. A later analysis re-examined previously published TCR beta repertoires from hundreds of donors and added high-resolution HLA genotyping to investigate patterns of TCR occurrence. The later analysis used no new phenotypic data to find candidate immune exposures, relying instead on TCR beta sequences and their occurrence across donors. In an earlier analysis of roughly 540 of the donors, high-throughput TCR beta sequencing was used to judge whether each TCR beta V gene segment behaved as functional or pseudogenic. Donor age, sex, ethnicity and CMV serostatus were compiled alongside the repertoire data. Genome-wide SNP genotypes for about 65% of the 666 donors were used in a later genetic analysis, which treated that subset as a discovery cohort. Every discovery cohort repertoire had been produced on one sequencing platform. HLA typing included class I and class II loci at four-digit resolution. Typing coverage varied by locus: 629-630 donors for A, B, C, DRB1 and DQB1; more than 500 for DQA1; more than 600 for DPA1; more than 450 for DPB1. About five DR-DQ haplotypes were treated as single units for association and clustering because of strong linkage in the cohort. Across 300 to 500 genotyped donors of the cohort, an average of approximately 220,000 unique TCR beta nucleotide sequences per donor were sequenced, and 15% to 20% of those sequences were non-productive. Overall results and qualifications from the work: The study listed 150 to 200 TCR beta chains as associated with cytomegalovirus. Three of the identified cytomegalovirus-associated TCR beta chains were confirmed in vitro to be specific for cytomegalovirus antigens. HLA typing was unavailable for some donors at each locus, so association tests used only the typed subset. In a later genetic analysis, fewer N-insertions in productive TCRs were reported among donors in an Asian-associated ancestry cluster than the roughly 700-donor mean. In a later analysis, TCR association rates were found to vary across HLA loci, with the most associated TCRs seen for DRB1 alleles and the fewest for HLA-C alleles. About 17 rarely observed V segments, including chromosome 9 orphons, were excluded from the earlier analysis of about 500 of the donors because counts were too low. A cluster of highly shared sequence variants was judged likely to be a technical artifact of the sequencing pipeline. Immune exposure information for the cohort was limited to CMV serostatus. An earlier analysis of approximately 500 of the donors showed that most TCR beta V segments appeared in productive rearrangements either about 90% or about 30% of the time, which broadly matched IMGT annotations. A later analysis found that HLA-associated TCR beta chains were more clonally expanded and had lower generation probabilities than equally common non-associated chains. In this cohort, only TCR beta chains were sequenced, and detectable features were limited by the absence of alpha or paired-chain data. According to the authors, the approach could potentially be generalized to other disease states and immunological phenotypes. An association between a missense DCLRE1C variant and V-gene and J-gene trimming of TCR beta chains was found in a later genetic analysis and replicated in an independent cohort. A later analysis found that most CMV-associated TCR beta chains appeared HLA-restricted, with HLA associations seemingly driven largely by CMV exposure. Sequencing depth was assumed to be roughly uniform across donors in the presence/absence analyses, though that assumption may not hold. Linkage disequilibrium might explain the correlated functional status among segregating V segments, but an unknown experimental factor could not be excluded. In a later analysis, several top co-occurrence clusters were reported to appear linked to parvovirus B19, influenza, CMV and Epstein-Barr virus. Because the 87-base-pair reads could not distinguish some IMGT-functional V segments, including TRBV6-2 and TRBV6-3, those segments were excluded. A further reported finding was that TCR beta sequences accurately predicted the HLA-A and HLA-B alleles for most subjects in the first cohort. While some public TCRs were present in many individuals, most TCR sequences turned up only very rarely across donors. When HLA alleles, especially DR and DQ, strongly co-occurred, attributing TCR associations to individual alleles was difficult. Specific HLA alleles were associated with 16,951 TCR beta sequences at a false discovery rate of 0.05 in a later analysis. In both the original and validation cohorts, the classifier was reported to diagnose cytomegalovirus status with high specificity and sensitivity.

The library was generated by the immunoSEQ multiplex PCR assay. For the multiplex PCR, a mixture combining 60 forward primers for TCR Vbeta segments and 13 reverse primers for TCR Jbeta segments was used. The CDR3 region of rearranged TCR beta genes was amplified from genomic DNA with a multiplex PCR assay. Amplified TCR beta libraries were sequenced as 87-base-pair reads on the Illumina HiSeq System. The paper's data handling went like this. A later analysis tallied around 82 million unique TCR beta chains across the 660 or so repertoires, and approximately 9.9 million of those chains were shared by two or more donors. Raw reads were error-corrected and collapsed into unique sequences with a nearest-neighbor algorithm that merged closely related sequences to remove PCR and sequencing errors. Alignment of CDR3 sequences to IMGT reference sequences was used to assign V, D and J gene segments. For a sequence to be retained, a match of at least six nucleotides was required to both a V gene segment and a J gene segment. Rearrangements were classified as productive when the CDR3 lacked stop codons and remained in frame with V and J, and all other rearrangements were classified as non-productive. Following IMGT convention, CDR3 was defined as the stretch from the second conserved V-encoded cysteine up to the conserved J-encoded phenylalanine. In an earlier analysis of approximately 590 of the donors, sequences lacking an unambiguous match to a single V gene segment were excluded. In an earlier analysis of 587 of the donors, V segments were called functional above 56.7% productive rearrangements and were called segregating when the between-donor standard deviation exceeded 5%. A statistical classification framework was built to diagnose cytomegalovirus status from the catalog of TCR beta chain sequences. V and J gene assignment, in a later analysis, came from comparing TCR nucleotide sequences with IMGT/GENE-DB human TR gene sequences. The TCRdist pipeline was used in a later analysis to assign CDR3 sequences and most-parsimonious VDJ recombination scenarios. In a later analysis, each TCR beta chain was defined by its CDR3 amino acid sequence together with its V-gene family, and reads lacking a unique V-gene family were excluded. In a later analysis, 450 to 600 highly shared, low-generation-probability nucleotide sequences were removed to address suspected cross-contamination and a sequencing artifact. For each public chain, a later analysis derived a clonal expansion index from normalized ranks of inferred template counts within each repertoire. Generation probabilities in a later analysis came from a VDJ recombination model fitted to out-of-frame rearrangements, and those results were checked against IGoR. A later analysis scored TCR-TCR, TCR-HLA and TCR-CMV co-occurrence with hypergeometric tests, applying a repertoire-size bias correction to TCR pairs. In a later analysis, false discovery rates were estimated by permuting HLA or CMV assignments 20 times. A later analysis grouped co-occurring TCRs with DBSCAN, adding TCRdist sequence similarity when clustering within HLA-allele-positive subsets. Repertoires with fewer than 30,000 or more than 120,000 public chains were left out of co-occurrence clustering, as were about 5 repertoires with anomalous nucleotide sharing. The table was pulled from immuneACCESS by TCRdb, which kept in-frame rearrangements only. Such tables lose some clones; where checked, under half of the loss comes from unresolved V genes, and the rest has no known cause. V, J and clone size are those of that table, while D and trimming were read from the DNA. The sample's table covers 150,000 to 200,000 clones. The ten largest clones add up to about 2.2% of the sample.

V and J are truncated by 1 base and 2 bases respectively, leaving an intervening sequence of 11 bases. As encoded in the germline V gene (reference sequence), CDR1 is SEHNR while CDR2 is FQNEAQ. Including cysteine and phenylalanine, the CDR3 has 15 amino acids. Only the CDR3 part of the read is kept: 45 bases, read in frame from the first base. In total, about 650 healthy bone marrow donors made up the cohort. All cohort members were sampled while nominally healthy, although unrecorded immune exposures were likely present. The donor tested CMV seronegative and was one of the 352 seronegative cohort members. A peripheral blood sample was collected from each donor, and TCR beta sequencing was performed on peripheral blood mononuclear cells. The Qiagen DNeasy Blood Extraction Kit was used to extract genomic DNA from the blood cell samples.

The sample comprised PBMCs. The source of this sequence is a man younger than 40 in good health and CMV-seronegative. The rearrangement joined TRBV7-9 to TRBJ1-2; too little of a D gene remains to name it. The CDR3 reads as follows: CASSLGAAGNYGYTF. The sequenced DNA is TGTGCCAGCAGCTTAGGGGCAGCAGGCAACTATGGCTACACCTTC.